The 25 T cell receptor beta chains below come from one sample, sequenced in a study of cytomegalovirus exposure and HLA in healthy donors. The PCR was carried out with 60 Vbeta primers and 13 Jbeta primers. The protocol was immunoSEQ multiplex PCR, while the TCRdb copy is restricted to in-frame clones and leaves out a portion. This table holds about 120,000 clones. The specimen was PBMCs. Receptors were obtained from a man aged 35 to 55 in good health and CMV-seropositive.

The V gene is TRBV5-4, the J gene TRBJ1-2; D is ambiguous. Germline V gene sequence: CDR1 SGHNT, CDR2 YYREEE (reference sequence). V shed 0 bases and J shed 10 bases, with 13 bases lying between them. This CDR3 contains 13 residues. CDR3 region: CASSLAGGSDYTF. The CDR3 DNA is TGTGCCAGCAGCTTGGCTGGCGGTAGCGACTACACCTTC. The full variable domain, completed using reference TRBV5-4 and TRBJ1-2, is ETGVTQSPTHLIKTRGQQVTLRCSSQSGHNTVSWYQQALGQGPQFIFQYYREEENGRGNFPPRFSGLQFPNYSSELNVNALELDDSALYLCASSLAGGSDYTFGSGTRLTVV.

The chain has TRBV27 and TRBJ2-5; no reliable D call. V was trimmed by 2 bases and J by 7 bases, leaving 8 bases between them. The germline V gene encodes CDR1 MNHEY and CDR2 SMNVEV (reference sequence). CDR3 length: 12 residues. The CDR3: CASSLPGATQYF. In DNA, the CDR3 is TGTGCCAGCAGTTTACCCGGAGCGACCCAGTACTTC.

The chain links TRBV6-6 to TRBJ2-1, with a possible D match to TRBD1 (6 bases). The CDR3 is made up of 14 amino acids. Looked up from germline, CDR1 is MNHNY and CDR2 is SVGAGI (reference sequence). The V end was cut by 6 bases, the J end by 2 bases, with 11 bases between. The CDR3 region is CASSLQGAYNEQFF. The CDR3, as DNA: TGTGCCAGCAGCCTACAGGGAGCCTACAATGAGCAGTTCTTC.

The CDR3 here is CASSDSSGSLSYEQYF. The CDR3 DNA follows: TGTGCCAGCAGTGATTCGAGCGGGAGCCTCTCCTACGAGCAGTACTTC. The chain recombines TRBV2 with TRBJ2-7; 8 bases map to TRBD2. The J segment lost 0 bases and the V segment lost 3 bases, leaving 7 bases of the junction unmatched. The CDR3 contains 16 residues. CDR1 is SNHLY, CDR2 FYNNEI, per germline.

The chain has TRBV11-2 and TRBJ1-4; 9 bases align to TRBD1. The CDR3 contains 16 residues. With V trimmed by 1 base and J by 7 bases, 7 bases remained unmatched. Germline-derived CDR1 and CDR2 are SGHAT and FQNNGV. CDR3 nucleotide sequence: TGTGCCAGCAGCTTAGGCCTGGGGGACAGGGCTGAAAAACTGTTTTTT. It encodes CASSLGLGDRAEKLFF.

The CDR3 reads CASIAGRTYEQYF. DNA of the CDR3: TGTGCCAGCATCGCGGGGAGAACCTACGAGCAGTACTTC. V gene TRBV2 combines with J gene TRBJ2-7; possible D gene TRBD2, 6 bases. The germline V gene encodes CDR1 SNHLY and CDR2 FYNNEI. V lost 7 bases to trimming and J lost 2 bases, with 12 bases between them. The CDR3 consists of 13 residues.

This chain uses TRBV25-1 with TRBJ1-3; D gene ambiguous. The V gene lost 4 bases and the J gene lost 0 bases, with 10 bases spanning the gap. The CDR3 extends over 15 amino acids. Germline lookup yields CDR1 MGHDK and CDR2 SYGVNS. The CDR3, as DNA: TGTGCCAGCAGTGGAGCAGGCAGCTCTGGAAACACCATATATTTT. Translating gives CASSGAGSSGNTIYF. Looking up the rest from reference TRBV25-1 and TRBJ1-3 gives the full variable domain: EADIYQTPRYLVIGTGKKITLECSQTMGHDKMYWYQQDPGMELHLIHYSYGVNSTEKGDLSSESTVSRIRTEHFPLTLESARPSHTSQYLCASSGAGSSGNTIYFGEGSWLTVV.

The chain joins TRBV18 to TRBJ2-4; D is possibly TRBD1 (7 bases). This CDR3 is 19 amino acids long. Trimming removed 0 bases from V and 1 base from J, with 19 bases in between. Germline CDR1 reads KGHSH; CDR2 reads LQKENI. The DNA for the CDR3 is TGTGCCAGCTCACCACCCGGCTTCGACAGGGCGGGGGCCAAAAACATTCAGTACTTC. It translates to CASSPPGFDRAGAKNIQYF. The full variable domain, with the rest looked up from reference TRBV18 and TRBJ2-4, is NAGVMQNPRHLVRRRGQEARLRCSPMKGHSHVYWYRQLPEEGLKFMVYLQKENIIDESGMPKERFSAEFPKEGPSILRIQQVVRGDSAAYFCASSPPGFDRAGAKNIQYFGAGTRLSVL.

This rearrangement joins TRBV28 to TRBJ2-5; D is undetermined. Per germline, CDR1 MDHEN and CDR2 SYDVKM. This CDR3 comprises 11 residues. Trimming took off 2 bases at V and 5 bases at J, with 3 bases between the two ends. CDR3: CASSLEETQYF. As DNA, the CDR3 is TGTGCCAGCAGTTTAGAGGAGACCCAGTACTTC.

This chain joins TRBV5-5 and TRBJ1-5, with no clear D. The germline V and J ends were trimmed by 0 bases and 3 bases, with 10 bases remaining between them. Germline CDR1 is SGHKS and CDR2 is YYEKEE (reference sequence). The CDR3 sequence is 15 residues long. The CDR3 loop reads CASSLVAVSNQPQHF. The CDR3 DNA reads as TGTGCCAGCAGCTTGGTGGCAGTTTCCAATCAGCCCCAGCATTTT.

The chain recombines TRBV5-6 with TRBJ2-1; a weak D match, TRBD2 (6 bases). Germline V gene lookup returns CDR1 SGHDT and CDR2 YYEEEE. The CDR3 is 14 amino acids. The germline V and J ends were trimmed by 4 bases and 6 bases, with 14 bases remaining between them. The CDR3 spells CASSDTSRGNEQFF. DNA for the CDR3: TGTGCCAGCAGCGATACTAGCCGGGGCAATGAGCAGTTCTTC.

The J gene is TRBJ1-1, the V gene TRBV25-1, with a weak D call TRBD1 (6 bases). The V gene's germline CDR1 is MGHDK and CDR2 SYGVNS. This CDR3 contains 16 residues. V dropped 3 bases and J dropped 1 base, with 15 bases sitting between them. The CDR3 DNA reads TGTGCCAGCAGTGATACTATAGGACAGAAGAACACTGAAGCTTTCTTT. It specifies CASSDTIGQKNTEAFF.

CDR3: CASTLRGDNSGANVLTF. CDR3 coding DNA: TGTGCCAGCACCCTCCGGGGTGATAATTCTGGGGCCAACGTCCTGACTTTC. This chain joins TRBV27 and TRBJ2-6; tentatively, D is TRBD2 (5 bases). The CDR3 has 17 amino acids. The germline CDR1 and CDR2 sequences are MNHEY and SMNVEV (reference sequence). Between the trimmed V and J ends, which lost 7 bases and 1 base, there was a span of 17 bases.

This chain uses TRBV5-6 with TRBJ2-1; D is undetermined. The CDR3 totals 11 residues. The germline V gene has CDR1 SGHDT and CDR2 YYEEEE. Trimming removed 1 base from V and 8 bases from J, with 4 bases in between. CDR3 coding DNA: TGTGCCAGCAGCTTGAGCCATGAGCAGTTCTTC. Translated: CASSLSHEQFF.

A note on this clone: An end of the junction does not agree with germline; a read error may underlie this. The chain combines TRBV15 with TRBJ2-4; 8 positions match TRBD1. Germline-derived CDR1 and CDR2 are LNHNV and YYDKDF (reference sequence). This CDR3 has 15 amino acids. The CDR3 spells CATSRDRAGGEKMHF. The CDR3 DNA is TGTGCCACCAGCAGAGATCGAGCAGGGGGCGAAAAGATGCACTTC.

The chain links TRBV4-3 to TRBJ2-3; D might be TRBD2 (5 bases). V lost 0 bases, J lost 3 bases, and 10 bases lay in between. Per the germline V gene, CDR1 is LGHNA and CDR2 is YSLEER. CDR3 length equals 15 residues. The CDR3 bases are TGCGCCAGCAGCCAAGAGGCCAAGCGGACAGATACGCAGTATTTT. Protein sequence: CASSQEAKRTDTQYF.

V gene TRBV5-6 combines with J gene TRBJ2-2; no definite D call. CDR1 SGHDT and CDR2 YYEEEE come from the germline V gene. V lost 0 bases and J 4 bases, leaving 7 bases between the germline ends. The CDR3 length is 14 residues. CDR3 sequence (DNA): TGTGCCAGCAGCTTGGAAGCTTCCACCGGGGAGCTGTTTTTT. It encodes CASSLEASTGELFF.

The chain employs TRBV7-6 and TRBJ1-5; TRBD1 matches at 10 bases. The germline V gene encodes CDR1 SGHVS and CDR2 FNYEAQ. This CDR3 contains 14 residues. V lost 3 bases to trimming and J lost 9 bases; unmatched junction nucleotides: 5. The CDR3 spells CASSFRDRGAPQHF. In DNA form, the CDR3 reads TGTGCCAGCAGCTTCCGGGACAGGGGCGCGCCCCAGCATTTT.

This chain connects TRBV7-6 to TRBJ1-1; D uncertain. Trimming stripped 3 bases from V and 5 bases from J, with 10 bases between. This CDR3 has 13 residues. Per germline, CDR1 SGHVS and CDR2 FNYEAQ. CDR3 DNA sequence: TGTGCCAGCAGCTTGGAGACGGGTACTGAAGCTTTCTTT. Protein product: CASSLETGTEAFF.

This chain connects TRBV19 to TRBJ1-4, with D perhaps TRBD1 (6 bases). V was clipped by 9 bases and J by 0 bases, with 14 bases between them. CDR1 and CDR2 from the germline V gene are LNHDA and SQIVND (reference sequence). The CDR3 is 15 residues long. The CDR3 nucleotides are TGTGCCAGCGCGACAGGCATCGCAACTAATGAAAAACTGTTTTTT. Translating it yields CASATGIATNEKLFF.

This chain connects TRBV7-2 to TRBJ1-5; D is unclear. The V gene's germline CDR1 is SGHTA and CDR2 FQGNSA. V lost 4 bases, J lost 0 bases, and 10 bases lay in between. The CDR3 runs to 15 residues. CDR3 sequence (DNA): TGTGCCAGCAGCTCGCAAGCTTATAGCAATCAGCCCCAGCATTTT. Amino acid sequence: CASSSQAYSNQPQHF.

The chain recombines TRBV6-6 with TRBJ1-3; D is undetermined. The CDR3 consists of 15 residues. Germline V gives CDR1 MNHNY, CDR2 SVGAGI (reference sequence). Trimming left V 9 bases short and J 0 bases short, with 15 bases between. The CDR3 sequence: CASTVSHLSGNTIYF. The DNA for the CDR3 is TGTGCCAGTACGGTCTCCCACCTCTCTGGAAACACCATATATTTT.

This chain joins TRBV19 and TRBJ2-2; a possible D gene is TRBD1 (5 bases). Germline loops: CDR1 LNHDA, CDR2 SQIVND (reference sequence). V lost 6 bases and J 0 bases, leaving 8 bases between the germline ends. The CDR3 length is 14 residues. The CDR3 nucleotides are TGTGCCAGTAGGCGGACATCGAACACCGGGGAGCTGTTTTTT. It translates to CASRRTSNTGELFF.

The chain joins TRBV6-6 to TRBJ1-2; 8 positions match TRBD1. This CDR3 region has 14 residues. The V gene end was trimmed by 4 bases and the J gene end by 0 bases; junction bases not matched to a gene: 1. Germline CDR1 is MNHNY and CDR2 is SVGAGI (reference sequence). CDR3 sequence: CASSLDRANYGYTF. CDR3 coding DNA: TGTGCCAGCAGTTTGGACAGGGCTAACTATGGCTACACCTTC.

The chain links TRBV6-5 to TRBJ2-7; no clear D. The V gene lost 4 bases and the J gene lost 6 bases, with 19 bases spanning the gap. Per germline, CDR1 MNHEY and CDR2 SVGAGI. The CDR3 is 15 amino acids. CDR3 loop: CASSSPALSSGEQYF. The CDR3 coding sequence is TGTGCCAGCAGTTCCCCCGCCCTATCCTCCGGCGAGCAGTACTTC.